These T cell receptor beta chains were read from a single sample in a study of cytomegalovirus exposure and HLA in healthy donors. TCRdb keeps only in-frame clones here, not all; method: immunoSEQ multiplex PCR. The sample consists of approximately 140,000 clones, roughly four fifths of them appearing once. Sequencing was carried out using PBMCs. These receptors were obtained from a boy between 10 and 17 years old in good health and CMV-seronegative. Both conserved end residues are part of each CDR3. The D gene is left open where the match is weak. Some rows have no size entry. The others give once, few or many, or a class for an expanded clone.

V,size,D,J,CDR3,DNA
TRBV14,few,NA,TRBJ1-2,CASSQGPELRTREGYTF,TGTGCCAGCAGCCAAGGGCCAGAGTTGCGAACACGGGAAGGCTACACCTTC
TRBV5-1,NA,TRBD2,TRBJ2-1,CASSIEGAGGINEQFF,TGCGCCAGCAGTATCGAGGGAGCGGGAGGGATCAATGAGCAGTTCTTC
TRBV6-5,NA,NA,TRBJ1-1,CASSRQGMSHTEAFF,TGTGCCAGCAGTCGACAAGGTATGAGTCACACTGAAGCTTTCTTT
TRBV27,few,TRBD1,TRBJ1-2,CASRDRDGIGYTF,TGTGCCAGCAGGGACAGGGATGGGATCGGCTACACCTTC
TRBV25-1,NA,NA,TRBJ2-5,CASSDFTRGETQYF,TGTGCCAGCAGTGATTTCACTAGAGGGGAGACCCAGTACTTC
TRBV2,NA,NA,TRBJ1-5,CASSEGRDNQPQHF,TGTGCCAGCAGTGAAGGACGGGACAATCAGCCCCAGCATTTT
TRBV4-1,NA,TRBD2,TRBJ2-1,CASSQDREAYNEQFF,TGCGCCAGCAGCCAAGATCGGGAGGCCTACAATGAGCAGTTCTTC
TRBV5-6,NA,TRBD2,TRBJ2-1,CASSLLAGGTYNEQFF,TGTGCCAGCAGCTTACTAGCGGGAGGAACCTACAATGAGCAGTTCTTC
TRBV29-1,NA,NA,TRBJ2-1,CSVPGTDINEQFF,TGCAGCGTCCCCGGGACTGACATCAATGAGCAGTTCTTC
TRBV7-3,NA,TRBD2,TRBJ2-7,CASSPGLAGGTNEQYF,TGTGCCAGCAGCCCCGGACTAGCGGGAGGAACCAACGAGCAGTACTTC
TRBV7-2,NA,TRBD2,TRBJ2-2,CASSERAGGPRGELFF,TGTGCCAGCAGCGAGAGGGCGGGAGGGCCTCGCGGGGAGCTGTTTTTT
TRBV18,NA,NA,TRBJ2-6,CASSPPSGANVLTF,TGTGCCAGCTCCCCCCCTTCTGGGGCCAACGTCCTGACTTTC
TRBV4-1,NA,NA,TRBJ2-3,CASSQDIETDTQYF,TGCGCCAGCAGCCAAGATATTGAGACAGATACGCAGTATTTT
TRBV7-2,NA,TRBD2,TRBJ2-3,CASSLRTSGNTDTQYF,TGTGCCAGCAGCCTTCGGACTAGCGGGAACACAGATACGCAGTATTTT
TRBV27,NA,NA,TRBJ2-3,CASSFGYDTQYF,TGTGCCAGCAGTTTCGGGTACGATACGCAGTATTTT
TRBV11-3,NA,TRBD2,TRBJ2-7,CASSPSGSSSYEQYF,TGTGCCAGCAGCCCTAGCGGGAGCAGTTCGTACGAGCAGTACTTC
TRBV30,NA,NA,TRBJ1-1,CAWTGWHPNTEAFF,TGTGCCTGGACGGGTTGGCATCCGAACACTGAAGCTTTCTTT
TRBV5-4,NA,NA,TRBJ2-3,CASSLEMGRGRTDTQYF,TGTGCCAGCAGCTTGGAGATGGGCAGGGGTCGTACAGATACGCAGTATTTT
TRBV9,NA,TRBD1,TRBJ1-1,CASSVDKGAWTEAFF,TGTGCCAGCAGCGTAGACAAGGGGGCGTGGACTGAAGCTTTCTTT
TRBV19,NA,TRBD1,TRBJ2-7,CASSVRDRGFEQYF,TGTGCCAGTAGTGTGCGGGACAGGGGGTTCGAGCAGTACTTC
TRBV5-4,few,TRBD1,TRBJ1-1,CASSSRDSNTEAFF,TGTGCCAGCAGCTCACGGGACAGCAACACTGAAGCTTTCTTT
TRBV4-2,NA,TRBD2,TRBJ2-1,CASSQDGPAGGYNEQFF,TGTGCCAGCAGCCAAGATGGTCCAGCGGGAGGATACAATGAGCAGTTCTTC
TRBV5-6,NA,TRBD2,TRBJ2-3,CASSSPRGGRGTDTQYF,TGTGCCAGCAGCTCGCCCAGGGGCGGGAGGGGCACAGATACGCAGTATTTT
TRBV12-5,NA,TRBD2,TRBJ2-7,CASGPGLAGGEQYF,TGTGCTAGTGGTCCTGGACTAGCGGGAGGCGAGCAGTACTTC
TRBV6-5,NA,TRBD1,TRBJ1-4,CASSRGDRSEKLFF,TGTGCCAGCAGTCGGGGGGACAGGTCAGAAAAACTGTTTTTT
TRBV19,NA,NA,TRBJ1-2,CASSMGGHYGYTF,TGTGCCAGTAGTATGGGCGGGCACTATGGCTACACCTTC
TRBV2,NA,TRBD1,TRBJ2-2,CASDLNPGGAGELFF,TGTGCCAGCGATTTGAACCCAGGGGGAGCCGGGGAGCTGTTTTTT
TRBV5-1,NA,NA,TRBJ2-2,CASSPRDTGELFF,TGCGCCAGCAGCCCGAGGGACACCGGGGAGCTGTTTTTT
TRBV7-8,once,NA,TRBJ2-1,CASSPARPPEQFF,TGTGCCAGCAGCCCAGCGAGGCCCCCTGAGCAGTTCTTC
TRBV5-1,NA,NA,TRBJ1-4,CASSEEDSGLEKLFF,TGCGCCAGCAGTGAAGAGGACAGTGGCCTGGAAAAACTGTTTTTT
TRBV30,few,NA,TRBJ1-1,CAWGPPEAFF,TGTGCCTGGGGCCCCCCTGAAGCTTTCTTT
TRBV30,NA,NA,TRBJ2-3,CAWSGGPPPDTQYF,TGTGCCTGGAGTGGGGGCCCCCCCCCAGATACGCAGTATTTT
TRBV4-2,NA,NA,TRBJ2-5,CASSQRTGQETQYF,TGTGCCAGCAGCCAGAGGACTGGCCAAGAGACCCAGTACTTC
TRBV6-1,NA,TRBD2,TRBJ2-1,CASSGHQAGGPYNEQFF,TGTGCCAGCAGTGGACATCAGGCGGGAGGGCCCTACAATGAGCAGTTCTTC
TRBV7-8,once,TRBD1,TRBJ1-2,CASSDDRAPAGYTF,TGTGCCAGCAGCGACGACAGGGCGCCGGCTGGCTACACCTTC
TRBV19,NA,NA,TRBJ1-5,CASSIRLNSNQPQHF,TGTGCCAGTAGTATAAGACTGAATAGCAATCAGCCCCAGCATTTT
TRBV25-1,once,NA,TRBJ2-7,CASSDLIQGGNEQYF,TGTGCCAGCAGTGATCTCATTCAGGGCGGAAACGAGCAGTACTTC
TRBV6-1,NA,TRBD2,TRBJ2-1,CASSQRLADYNEQFF,TGTGCCAGCAGTCAAAGACTAGCGGATTACAATGAGCAGTTCTTC
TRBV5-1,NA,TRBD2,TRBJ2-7,CASRPSGSPEQYF,TGCGCCAGCAGACCTAGCGGGAGTCCCGAGCAGTACTTC
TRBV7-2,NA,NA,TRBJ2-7,CASSLAGGPTYEQYF,TGTGCCAGCAGCTTAGCGGGAGGCCCCACCTACGAGCAGTACTTC
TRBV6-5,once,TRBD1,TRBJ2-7,CASTTGTGATYEQYF,TGTGCCAGCACCACAGGGACAGGGGCCACCTACGAGCAGTACTTC
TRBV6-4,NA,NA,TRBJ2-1,CASSEEGHNEQFF,TGTGCCAGCAGTGAGGAGGGCCACAATGAGCAGTTCTTC
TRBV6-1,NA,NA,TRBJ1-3,CASFWPLGNTIYF,TGTGCCAGCTTCTGGCCTTTAGGAAACACCATATATTTT
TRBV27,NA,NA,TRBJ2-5,CASSLSSSGETQYF,TGTGCCAGCAGTTTATCTAGTTCAGGAGAGACCCAGTACTTC
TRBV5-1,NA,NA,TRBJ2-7,CASSLGTNSEQYF,TGCGCCAGCAGCTTGGGAACTAACTCCGAGCAGTACTTC
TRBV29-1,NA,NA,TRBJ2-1,CSDQQGWNEQFF,TGCAGCGATCAGCAGGGGTGGAATGAGCAGTTCTTC
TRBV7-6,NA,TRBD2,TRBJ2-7,CASSLGEGRHEQYF,TGTGCCAGCAGCTTAGGGGAGGGCCGCCACGAGCAGTACTTC
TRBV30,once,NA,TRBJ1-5,CAWSARGSNQPQHF,TGTGCCTGGAGTGCCCGGGGGAGCAATCAGCCCCAGCATTTT
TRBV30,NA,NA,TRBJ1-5,CACGQGGSNQPQHF,TGTGCCTGCGGTCAGGGTGGTAGCAATCAGCCCCAGCATTTT
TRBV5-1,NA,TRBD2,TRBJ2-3,CASVSGGGADTQYF,TGCGCCAGCGTTTCGGGAGGGGGTGCAGATACGCAGTATTTT
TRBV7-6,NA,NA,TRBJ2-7,CASSRHVAGVFYEQYF,TGTGCCAGCAGCCGCCATGTGGCAGGGGTCTTCTACGAGCAGTACTTC
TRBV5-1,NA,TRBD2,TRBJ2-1,CASSLGGLENFNEQFF,TGCGCCAGCAGCTTGGGTGGACTAGAGAACTTTAATGAGCAGTTCTTC
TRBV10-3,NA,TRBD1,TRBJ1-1,CAIRADRGKRGEAFF,TGTGCCATCAGGGCGGACAGGGGAAAGCGGGGGGAAGCTTTCTTT
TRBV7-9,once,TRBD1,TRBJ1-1,CASSLGGQLNTEAFF,TGTGCCAGCAGCTTAGGGGGACAGCTAAACACTGAAGCTTTCTTT
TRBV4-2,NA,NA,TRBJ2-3,CASSQVQGTDTQYF,TGTGCCAGCAGCCAAGTCCAGGGCACAGATACGCAGTATTTT